The 6 T cell receptor beta chains in this list originate from one sample, sequenced in a study of persistence of HIV-infected CD4 T cells. The immunoSEQ assay was version 4, run in survey mode. Assay used: immunoSEQ multiplex PCR; TCRdb lists only in-frame clones, some missing. The repertoire holds about 36,000 clones, with approximately 87% as singletons. These receptors' antigens are unknown. Cells were stimulated with overlapping HIV-1 Gag 15-mer peptides. Sorted nonresponding memory CD4+ T cells were CD40L-negative, CD69-negative, CD45RO-high. The input for sequencing was cultured CD4+ T cells from PBMCs, taken from a patient who received antiretroviral therapy. Receptors were obtained from an adult with HIV. The donor label of this sample is uncertain.

This sequence joins TRBV5-4 and TRBJ2-7; possibly TRBD1 for D (6 bases). Germline lookup yields CDR1 SGHNT and CDR2 YYREEE (reference sequence). The ends were cut back, 4 bases at V and 4 bases at J, with 12 bases in the middle. This CDR3 spans 13 amino acids. The CDR3 region is CASSPDRKYEQYF. For the CDR3, the DNA is TGTGCCAGCAGCCCCGACAGGAAATACGAGCAGTACTTC.

J is TRBJ2-3 and V is TRBV7-8; maybe TRBD2 (5 bases). Trimming took off 4 bases at V and 1 base at J, with 12 bases between the two ends. The germline V gene encodes CDR1 SGHVS and CDR2 FQNEAQ. The CDR3 sequence is 15 residues long. Written as DNA, the CDR3 is TGTGCCAGCAGCTACGACTACCGGGGCACAGATACGCAGTATTTT. Its translation is CASSYDYRGTDTQYF. Drawing the rest from reference TRBV7-8 and TRBJ2-3, the complete variable domain is GAGVSQSPRYKVAKRGQDVALRCDPISGHVSLFWYQQALGQGPEFLTYFQNEAQLDKSGLPSDRFFAERPEGSVSTLKIQRTQQEDSAVYLCASSYDYRGTDTQYFGPGTRLTVL.

This clone was detected only a few times. Mismatch with germline at one junction end may stem from a read error. The chain links TRBV9 to TRBJ2-2; the match to TRBD1 covers 7 bases. This CDR3 is built from 16 residues. The germline V gene has CDR1 SGDLS and CDR2 YYNGEE. In DNA, the CDR3 is TGTGCCAGCAGCTTAACCGGGACAGCGAACGCCGGGGAGCTGTTTTTT. It encodes CASSLTGTANAGELFF.

The chain carries TRBV20-1 and TRBJ2-7, with D hard to call. With 5 bases removed from V and 2 bases from J, the gap between germline ends came to 4 bases. This CDR3 spans 10 amino acids. Germline CDR1 reads DFQATT; CDR2 reads SNEGSKA (reference sequence). The CDR3: CSAGAYEQYF. CDR3 bases: TGCAGTGCTGGGGCCTACGAGCAGTACTTC.

This sequence joins TRBV19 and TRBJ1-1; no reliable D call. Looked up from germline, CDR1 is LNHDA and CDR2 is SQIVND (reference sequence). The V and J ends lost 7 bases and 1 base respectively, with 7 bases between them. The CDR3 has 12 amino acids. In DNA form, the CDR3 reads TGTGCCAGTATACGCGCGAACACTGAAGCTTTCTTT. This translates into CASIRANTEAFF.

Only a few counts were recorded for this clone. The chain links TRBV6-5 to TRBJ1-6, with D unresolved. Trimming took off 0 bases at V and 7 bases at J, with 10 bases between the two ends. Germline loops: CDR1 MNHEY, CDR2 SVGAGI. This CDR3 has 15 residues. The CDR3 DNA sequence: TGTGCCAGCAGTTACTCTTCACGTCTGAATTCACCCCTCCACTTT. Translating gives CASSYSSRLNSPLHF.